Each of the 20 T cell receptor beta chains below was sequenced from the same sample in a study of blood T cell repertoires in COVID-19. Measured with immunoSEQ multiplex PCR; TCRdb has only the in-frame clones, and not every one. The table lists just over 50,000 clones, about 88% of them singletons, with 15% to 20% in the top ten. The sequencing input was peripheral blood. These receptors were obtained from a human donor with active COVID-19. The donor label of this sample is uncertain.

The chain recombines TRBV9 with TRBJ1-1; D is possibly TRBD1 (6 bases). V lost 0 bases to trimming and J lost 7 bases, with 13 bases between them. This CDR3 has 14 residues. Germline CDR1 and CDR2: SGDLS and YYNGEE. The DNA of the CDR3 is TGTGCCAGCAGCGTAGTTGGTTTGGACAGTGAAGCTTTCTTT. It translates to CASSVVGLDSEAFF.

J is TRBJ2-7 and V is TRBV2; 11 bases match TRBD2. The CDR3 consists of 15 residues. The germline V gene encodes CDR1 SNHLY and CDR2 FYNNEI. The V and J ends lost 6 bases and 5 bases, in that order; junction bases with no gene match: 9. The CDR3 here is CASRIAGGQWNEQYF. As DNA, the CDR3 is TGTGCCAGCAGGATAGCGGGGGGGCAGTGGAACGAGCAGTACTTC.

The V call is TRBV5-1, the J call TRBJ1-2; no definite D call. This CDR3 spans 13 amino acids. CDR1 is SGHRS and CDR2 is YFSETQ in the germline V gene. V lost 2 bases to trimming and J lost 2 bases, with 7 bases between them. The CDR3 reads CASSFSTNYGYTF. The CDR3 region has the DNA TGCGCCAGCAGCTTCAGTACCAACTATGGCTACACCTTC. Drawing the rest from reference TRBV5-1 and TRBJ1-2, the complete variable domain is KAGVTQTPRYLIKTRGQQVTLSCSPISGHRSVSWYQQTPGQGLQFLFEYFSETQRNKGNFPGRFSGRQFSNSRSEMNVSTLELGDSALYLCASSFSTNYGYTFGSGTRLTVV.

The CDR3 loop reads CASSEGSSGAFF. As DNA, the CDR3 is TGTGCCAGCAGTGAAGGTAGCTCCGGAGCTTTCTTT. The gene calls are TRBV6-1 and TRBJ1-1; no reliable D call. Deletions cut 1 base from V and 10 bases from J, with 10 bases between. CDR3 length: 12 residues. The germline gives CDR1 MNHNS, CDR2 SASEGT.

In DNA form, the CDR3 reads TGTGCCAGCAGCTTATCACTGGGAGATGAGCAGTTCTTC. This gives the protein CASSLSLGDEQFF. The rearrangement links TRBV5-4 to TRBJ2-1, with D perhaps TRBD2 (5 bases). Germline V gene data show CDR1 as SGHNT and CDR2 as YYREEE (reference sequence). The CDR3 extends over 13 amino acids. Trimming pared 2 bases from V and 8 bases from J, leaving 11 bases between.

The V gene is TRBV7-2, the J gene TRBJ1-2; D not resolved. The CDR3 runs to 13 residues. Germline assignment: CDR1 SGHTA and CDR2 FQGNSA. Trimming shortened V by 8 bases and J by 2 bases, and 12 bases separated the two germline ends. The CDR3 DNA follows: TGTGCCAGCGCCATTAACTGGAACTATGGCTACACCTTC. The encoded protein is CASAINWNYGYTF. The full variable domain, rest sourced from reference TRBV7-2 and TRBJ1-2, is GAGVSQSPSNKVTEKGKDVELRCDPISGHTALYWYRQSLGQGLEFLIYFQGNSAPDKSGLPSDRFSAERTGGSVSTLTIQRTQQEDSAVYLCASAINWNYGYTFGSGTRLTVV.

The chain couples TRBV7-9 to TRBJ1-6; no clear D gene. Germline CDR1 is SEHNR and CDR2 is FQNEAQ (reference sequence). The CDR3 contains 16 residues. With 7 bases removed from V and 4 bases from J, the gap between germline ends came to 17 bases. CDR3 in amino acids: CASIPNLAGYNSPLHF. The CDR3 DNA reads as TGTGCCAGCATCCCCAACCTAGCGGGGTATAATTCACCCCTCCACTTT.

In its sample, this clone was seen once. This chain joins TRBV5-4 and TRBJ2-6; D perhaps matches TRBD1 (5 bases). Germline V lookup: CDR1 SGHNT, CDR2 YYREEE (reference sequence). The CDR3 runs 15 residues. Trimming stripped 5 bases from V and 1 base from J, with 10 bases between. CDR3 in amino acids: CASRPTVSGANVLTF. Written as DNA, the CDR3 is TGTGCCAGCAGGCCGACAGTATCTGGGGCCAACGTCCTGACTTTC. The full variable domain, in which reference TRBV5-4 and TRBJ2-6 provide the parts outside the CDR3, is ETGVTQSPTHLIKTRGQQVTLRCSSQSGHNTVSWYQQALGQGPQFIFQYYREEENGRGNFPPRFSGLQFPNYSSELNVNALELDDSALYLCASRPTVSGANVLTFGAGSRLTVL.

The chain joins TRBV6-5 to TRBJ2-7, with TRBD1 matching 7 bases. Per germline, CDR1 MNHEY and CDR2 SVGAGI. The CDR3 loop spans 14 amino acids. V was clipped by 6 bases and J by 6 bases; unmatched bases: 11. DNA of the CDR3: TGTGCCAGCAGGAATGACAGGGCCCTCTCCGAGCAGTACTTC. This gives the protein CASRNDRALSEQYF.

V gene TRBV6-6 combines with J gene TRBJ2-7; 9 bases agree with TRBD1. CDR3 length: 14 amino acids. With V trimmed by 5 bases and J by 2 bases, 4 bases remained unmatched. Germline CDR1 reads MNHNY; CDR2 reads SVGAGI (reference sequence). CDR3 in amino acids: CASSGTGITYEQYF. For the CDR3, the DNA is TGTGCCAGCAGTGGGACAGGGATAACCTACGAGCAGTACTTC.

This clone showed up just once. CDR3 bases: TGTGCCAGCAGGCCGGGGGGGCCGGCAGATACGCAGTATTTT. Translating it yields CASRPGGPADTQYF. J is TRBJ2-3 and V is TRBV5-5; 8 nucleotides align to TRBD2. Germline values: CDR1 SGHKS, CDR2 YYEKEE (reference sequence). J was trimmed by 4 bases and V by 5 bases; bases with no gene match: 6. The CDR3 extends over 14 amino acids.

The V gene is TRBV9, the J gene TRBJ2-1, with 11 positions matching TRBD2. The CDR3 totals 16 residues. Germline CDR1 SGDLS, CDR2 YYNGEE. The V segment lost 4 bases and the J segment 3 bases; nucleotides outside the gene matches: 6. The CDR3 nucleotides are TGTGCCAGCAGCCTTCGGACTAGCGGGTACTACAATGAGCAGTTCTTC. Translating it yields CASSLRTSGYYNEQFF.

The chain couples TRBV7-2 to TRBJ1-3; tentatively, D is TRBD1 (5 bases). Germline values: CDR1 SGHTA, CDR2 FQGNSA. Trimming took off 4 bases at V and 1 base at J, with 8 bases between the two ends. The CDR3 extends over 14 amino acids. The CDR3 protein is CASSSGLSGNTIYF. The CDR3 DNA is TGTGCCAGCAGCTCGGGACTTTCTGGAAACACCATATATTTT.

The chain links TRBV25-1 to TRBJ2-1; 8 bases are shared with TRBD2. The CDR3 loop spans 15 amino acids. With 2 bases clipped from V and 7 bases from J, the junction kept 7 bases outside the gene matches. Germline CDR1 and CDR2: MGHDK and SYGVNS. The CDR3, as DNA: TGTGCCAGCAGTGAAGCAACGGGGGGGCCTAATGAGCAGTTCTTC. It encodes CASSEATGGPNEQFF.

The CDR3 bases are TGTGCCAGCAGCCCTCGGACTAGCGTAAACACCGGGGAGCTGTTTTTT. As protein: CASSPRTSVNTGELFF. The chain has TRBV3-1 (or the pseudogene TRBV3-2) and TRBJ2-2, with TRBD2 identical over 9 bases. The CDR3 contains 16 residues. In germline, CDR1 is LGHDT, CDR2 YNNKEL (reference sequence). J was trimmed by 2 bases and V by 4 bases; bases with no gene match: 5.

This clone was recorded once. The chain couples TRBV2 to TRBJ2-7; TRBD2 matches at 12 bases. Unmatched junction bases numbered 8, after V lost 3 bases and J lost 2 bases. This CDR3 comprises 17 residues. Per germline, CDR1 SNHLY and CDR2 FYNNEI. The CDR3: CASSDPASGGGTYEQYF. CDR3 nucleotides: TGTGCCAGCAGTGACCCCGCTAGCGGGGGGGGAACCTACGAGCAGTACTTC.

The genes are TRBV3-1 (or the pseudogene TRBV3-2) and TRBJ1-6, with D possibly being TRBD1 (5 bases). The length of the CDR3 is 14 residues. Germline-derived CDR1 and CDR2 are LGHDT and YNNKEL (reference sequence). The V end was cut by 1 base, the J end by 16 bases, with 17 bases between. The CDR3 DNA follows: TGTGCCAGCAGCCAAGCCTTGGGCAGGGCCGGACTCCACTTT. Translated, it gives CASSQALGRAGLHF.

V gene TRBV5-4 combines with J gene TRBJ2-6, with a weak D call TRBD1 (5 bases). The ends were cut back, 1 base at V and 1 base at J, with 12 bases in the middle. Per the germline V gene, CDR1 is SGHNT and CDR2 is YYREEE (reference sequence). CDR3 length: 17 residues. The chain's CDR3 is CASSLRAGPSGANVLTF. CDR3 nucleotide sequence: TGTGCCAGCAGCTTGCGGGCAGGGCCTTCTGGGGCCAACGTCCTGACTTTC. Drawing the rest from reference TRBV5-4 and TRBJ2-6, the complete variable domain is ETGVTQSPTHLIKTRGQQVTLRCSSQSGHNTVSWYQQALGQGPQFIFQYYREEENGRGNFPPRFSGLQFPNYSSELNVNALELDDSALYLCASSLRAGPSGANVLTFGAGSRLTVL.

This chain links TRBV15 with TRBJ2-3; 9 nucleotides align to TRBD2. The CDR3 contains 18 residues. From germline, CDR1 is LNHNV and CDR2 YYDKDF (reference sequence). V was clipped by 1 base and J by 3 bases; unmatched bases: 11. CDR3: CATSRGGSSGGATDTQYF. The CDR3 DNA reads TGTGCCACCAGCAGAGGAGGGAGTAGCGGGGGCGCTACAGATACGCAGTATTTT.

The rearrangement uses TRBV24-1 and TRBJ2-2, with D possibly being TRBD1 (6 bases). CDR1 is KGHDR, CDR2 SFDVKD, per germline. This CDR3 contains 14 residues. Between the trimmed V and J ends, which lost 4 bases and 7 bases, there was a span of 12 bases. CDR3 residues: CATSERQEDGELFF. The CDR3 DNA reads TGTGCCACCAGTGAACGACAGGAGGACGGGGAGCTGTTTTTT.